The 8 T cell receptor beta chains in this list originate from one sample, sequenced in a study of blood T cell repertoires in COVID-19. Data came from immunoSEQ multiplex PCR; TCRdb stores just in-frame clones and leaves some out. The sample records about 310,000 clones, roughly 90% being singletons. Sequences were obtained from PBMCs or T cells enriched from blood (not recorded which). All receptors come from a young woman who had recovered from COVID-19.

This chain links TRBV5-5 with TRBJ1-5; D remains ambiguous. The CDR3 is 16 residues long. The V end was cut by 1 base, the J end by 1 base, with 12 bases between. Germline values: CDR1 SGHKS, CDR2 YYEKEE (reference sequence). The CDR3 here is CASSLYPQQSNQPQHF. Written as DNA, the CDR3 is TGTGCCAGCAGCTTGTACCCGCAACAGAGCAATCAGCCCCAGCATTTT. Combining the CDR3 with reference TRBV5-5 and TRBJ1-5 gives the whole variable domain DAGVTQSPTHLIKTRGQQVTLRCSPISGHKSVSWYQQVLGQGPQFIFQYYEKEERGRGNFPDRFSARQFPNYSSELNVNALLLGDSALYLCASSLYPQQSNQPQHFGDGTRLSIL.

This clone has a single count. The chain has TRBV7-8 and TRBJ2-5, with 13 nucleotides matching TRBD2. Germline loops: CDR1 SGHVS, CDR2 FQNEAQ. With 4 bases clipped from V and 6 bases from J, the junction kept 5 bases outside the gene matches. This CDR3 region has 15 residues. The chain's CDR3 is CASSSGTSGTQTQYF. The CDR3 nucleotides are TGTGCCAGCAGCTCGGGGACTAGCGGGACGCAGACCCAGTACTTC.

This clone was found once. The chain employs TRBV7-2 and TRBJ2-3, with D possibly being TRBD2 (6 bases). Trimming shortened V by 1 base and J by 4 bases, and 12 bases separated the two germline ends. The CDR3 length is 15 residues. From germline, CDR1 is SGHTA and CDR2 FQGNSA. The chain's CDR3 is CASSLGTTISDTQYF. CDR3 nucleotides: TGTGCCAGCAGCTTAGGGACTACGATCTCAGATACGCAGTATTTT.

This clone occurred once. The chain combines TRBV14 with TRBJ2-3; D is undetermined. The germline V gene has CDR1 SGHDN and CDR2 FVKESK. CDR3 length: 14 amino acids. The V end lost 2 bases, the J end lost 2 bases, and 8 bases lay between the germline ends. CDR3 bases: TGTGCCAGCAGCCAATACTATATCACAGATACGCAGTATTTT. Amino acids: CASSQYYITDTQYF.

CDR3 sequence: CASSPRLAGYEQYF. As DNA, the CDR3 is TGTGCCAGCAGCCCCCGTTTAGCGGGGTACGAGCAGTACTTC. V usage is TRBV9 and J usage is TRBJ2-7; 8 nucleotides line up with TRBD2. The CDR3 is 14 amino acids. Germline loops: CDR1 SGDLS, CDR2 YYNGEE. Unmatched junction bases numbered 7, after V lost 4 bases and J lost 4 bases.

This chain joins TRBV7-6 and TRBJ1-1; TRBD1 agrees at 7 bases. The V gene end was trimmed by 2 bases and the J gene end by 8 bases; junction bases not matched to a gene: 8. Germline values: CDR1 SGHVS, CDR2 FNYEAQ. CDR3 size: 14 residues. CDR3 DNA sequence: TGTGCCAGCAGCTTAAGGGGGACAGACGGGGAAGCTTTCTTT. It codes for CASSLRGTDGEAFF.

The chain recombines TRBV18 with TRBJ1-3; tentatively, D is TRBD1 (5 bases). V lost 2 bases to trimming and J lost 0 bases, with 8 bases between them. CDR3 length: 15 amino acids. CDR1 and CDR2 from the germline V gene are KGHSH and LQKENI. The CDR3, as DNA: TGTGCCAGCTCACCAGACAGATTCTCTGGAAACACCATATATTTT. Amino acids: CASSPDRFSGNTIYF.

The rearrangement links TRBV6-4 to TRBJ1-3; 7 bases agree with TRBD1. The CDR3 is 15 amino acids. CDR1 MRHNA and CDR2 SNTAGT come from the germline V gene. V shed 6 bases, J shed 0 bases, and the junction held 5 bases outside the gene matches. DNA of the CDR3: TGTGCCAGCAGGCAAACAGGGGACTCTGGAAACACCATATATTTT. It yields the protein CASRQTGDSGNTIYF.